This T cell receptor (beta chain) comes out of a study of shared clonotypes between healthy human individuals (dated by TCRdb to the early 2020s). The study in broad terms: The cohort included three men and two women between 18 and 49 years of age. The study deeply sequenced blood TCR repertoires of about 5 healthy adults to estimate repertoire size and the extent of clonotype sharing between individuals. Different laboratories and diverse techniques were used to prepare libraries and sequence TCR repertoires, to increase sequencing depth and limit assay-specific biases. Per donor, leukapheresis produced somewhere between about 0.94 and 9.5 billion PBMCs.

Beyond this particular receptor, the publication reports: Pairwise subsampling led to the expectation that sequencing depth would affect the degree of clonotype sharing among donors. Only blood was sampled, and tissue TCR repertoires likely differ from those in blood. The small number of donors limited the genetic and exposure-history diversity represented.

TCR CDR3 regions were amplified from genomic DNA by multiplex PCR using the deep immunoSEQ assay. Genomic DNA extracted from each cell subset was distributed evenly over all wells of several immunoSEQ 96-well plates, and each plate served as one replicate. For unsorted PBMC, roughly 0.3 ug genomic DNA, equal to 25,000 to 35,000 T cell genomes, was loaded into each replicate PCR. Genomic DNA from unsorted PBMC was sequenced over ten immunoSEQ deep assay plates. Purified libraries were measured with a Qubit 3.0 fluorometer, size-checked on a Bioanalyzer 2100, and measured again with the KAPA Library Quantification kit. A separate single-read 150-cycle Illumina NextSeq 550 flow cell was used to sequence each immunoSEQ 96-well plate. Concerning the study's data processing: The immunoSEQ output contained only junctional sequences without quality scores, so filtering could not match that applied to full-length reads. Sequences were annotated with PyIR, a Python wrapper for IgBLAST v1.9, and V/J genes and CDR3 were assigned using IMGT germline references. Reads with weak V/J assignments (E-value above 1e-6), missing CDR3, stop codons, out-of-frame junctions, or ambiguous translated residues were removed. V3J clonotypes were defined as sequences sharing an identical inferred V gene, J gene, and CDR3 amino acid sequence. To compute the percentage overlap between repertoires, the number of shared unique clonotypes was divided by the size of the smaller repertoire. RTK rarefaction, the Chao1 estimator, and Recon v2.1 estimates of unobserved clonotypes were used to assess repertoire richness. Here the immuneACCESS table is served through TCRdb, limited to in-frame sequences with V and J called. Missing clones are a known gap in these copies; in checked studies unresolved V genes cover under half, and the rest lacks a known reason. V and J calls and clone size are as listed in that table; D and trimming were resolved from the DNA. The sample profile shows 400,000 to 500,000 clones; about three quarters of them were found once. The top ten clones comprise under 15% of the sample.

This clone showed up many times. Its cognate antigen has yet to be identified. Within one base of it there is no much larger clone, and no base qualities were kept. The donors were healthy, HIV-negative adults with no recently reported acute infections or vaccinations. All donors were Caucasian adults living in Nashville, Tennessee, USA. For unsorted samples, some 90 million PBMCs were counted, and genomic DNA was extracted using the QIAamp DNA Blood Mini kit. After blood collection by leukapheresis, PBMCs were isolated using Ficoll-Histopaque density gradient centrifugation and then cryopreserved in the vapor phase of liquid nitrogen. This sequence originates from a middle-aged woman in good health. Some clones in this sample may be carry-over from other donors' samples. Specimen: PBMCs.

The nucleotides are TGCGCCAGCAGCCACCTAAAGGCTAGCTCCTACGAGCAGTACTTC. The encoded protein is CASSHLKASSYEQYF. The chain uses TRBV4-1 and TRBJ2-7; the D segment cannot be called with confidence. V is shortened by 3 bases, J by 0 bases, and the region joining them spans 12 bases. Reading the germline V gene gives CDR1 MGHRA and CDR2 YSYEKL. Its CDR3 holds 15 amino acids, cysteine through phenylalanine. The only DNA kept is the CDR3, 45 bases in frame from the first base.